One and the same sample provided the 29 T cell receptor beta chains below, sequenced in a study of blood T cell repertoires in COVID-19. The table came from immunoSEQ multiplex PCR; TCRdb's copy has only in-frame clones and leaves some out. The table records roughly 250,000 clones, 82% of them present only once. Specimen: peripheral blood. The receptors stem from a woman of 80 years or more with active or convalescent COVID-19.

The V call is TRBV21-1, the J call TRBJ1-5. TRBV21-1 is assigned pseudogene status. There are 16 residues in the CDR3. In DNA form, the CDR3 reads TGTGCCAGCAGCAAAGGATGGCAGCTTGAGGAACAGCCCCAGCATTTT. It translates to CASSKGWQLEEQPQHF.

This clone was detected once. The chain couples TRBV19 to TRBJ1-1, with 7 bases fitting TRBD1. Trimming at V came to 5 bases and at J to 7 bases, leaving 10 bases not matched to a gene. CDR1 and CDR2 (germline): LNHDA, SQIVND (reference sequence). The CDR3 extends over 14 amino acids. The CDR3 reads CASSLQGDWNEAFF. As DNA, the CDR3 is TGTGCCAGTAGTTTGCAGGGGGATTGGAATGAAGCTTTCTTT.

J is TRBJ2-1 and V is TRBV27, with 13 bases that match TRBD2. CDR1 and CDR2 from the germline V gene are MNHEY and SMNVEV (reference sequence). The V gene end was trimmed by 7 bases and the J gene end by 0 bases; junction bases not matched to a gene: 6. The CDR3 runs to 17 residues. CDR3 sequence reads: CASTGLAGSTSYNEQFF. DNA for the CDR3: TGTGCCAGCACGGGACTAGCGGGATCTACCTCCTACAATGAGCAGTTCTTC.

This chain connects TRBV28 to TRBJ2-1; 11 nucleotides line up with TRBD2. This CDR3 has 15 residues. Trimming at V came to 5 bases and at J to 8 bases, leaving 8 bases not matched to a gene. Germline V gene sequence: CDR1 MDHEN, CDR2 SYDVKM. In DNA form, the CDR3 reads TGTGCCAGCAGTAAACTAGCGGGAGTATCCGATGAGCAGTTCTTC. As protein: CASSKLAGVSDEQFF.

V and J are TRBV7-2 and TRBJ2-1, with 8 nucleotides matching TRBD1. The CDR3 totals 15 residues. Germline CDR1 and CDR2: SGHTA and FQGNSA. V was pared by 4 bases and J by 2 bases, with 4 bases of the junction left unmatched. The CDR3 sequence is CASSSGQGPYNEQFF. DNA of the CDR3: TGTGCCAGCAGCTCTGGACAGGGACCCTACAATGAGCAGTTCTTC.

Only a few counts were recorded for this clone. V is TRBV2 and J is TRBJ1-6; 10 bases are a match to TRBD1. Trimming took 5 bases from V and 8 from J; bases not matched to a gene: 12. Germline loops: CDR1 SNHLY, CDR2 FYNNEI. CDR3 length: 17 amino acids. The CDR3 DNA is TGTGCCAGCAGTCCCGACAGAAGGACAGGGGGGGATTCACCCCTCCACTTT. Translated: CASSPDRRTGGDSPLHF.

This rearrangement joins TRBV3-1 (or the pseudogene TRBV3-2) to TRBJ1-1; the match to TRBD1 covers 7 bases. The CDR3 runs 14 residues. The V and J ends lost 3 bases and 2 bases, in that order; junction bases with no gene match: 3. Germline loops: CDR1 LGHDT, CDR2 YNNKEL (reference sequence). CDR3 sequence: CASSQGQRNTEAFF. The CDR3 region has the DNA TGTGCCAGCAGCCAGGGACAGAGAAACACTGAAGCTTTCTTT.

V gene TRBV30 combines with J gene TRBJ1-6; 8 bases line up with TRBD1. J lost 7 bases, V lost 2 bases, and 4 bases had no gene match. The CDR3 sequence is 14 residues long. Germline assignment: CDR1 GTSNPN and CDR2 SVGIG (reference sequence). CDR3 sequence (DNA): TGTGCCTGGAGTTTTGGGACAGGCAATTCACCCCTCCACTTT. Protein sequence: CAWSFGTGNSPLHF.

The chain's CDR3 is CASSQEGRPEAFF. CDR3 nucleotide sequence: TGTGCCAGCAGCCAAGAGGGGAGGCCTGAAGCTTTCTTT. The rearrangement joins TRBV3-1 (or the pseudogene TRBV3-2) to TRBJ1-1; D uncertain. Between the trimmed V and J ends, which lost 0 bases and 6 bases, there was a span of 8 bases. The germline CDR1 and CDR2 sequences are LGHDT and YNNKEL (reference sequence). The CDR3 runs 13 residues.

The sample holds a few counts of this clone. Here the CDR3 reads CASSPPTSGRTDTQYF. The CDR3 DNA reads TGTGCCAGCAGCCCCCCGACTAGCGGGAGAACAGATACGCAGTATTTT. The rearrangement joins TRBV7-9 to TRBJ2-3; 12 positions match TRBD2. Looked up from germline, CDR1 is SEHNR and CDR2 is FQNEAQ (reference sequence). This CDR3 is 16 amino acids long. The trim removed 5 bases at V and 3 bases at J, leaving 6 bases unmatched.

The chain's CDR3 is CASSQDLANYNEQFF. CDR3 nucleotide sequence: TGTGCCAGCTCACAGGATCTAGCAAACTACAATGAGCAGTTCTTC. The V gene is TRBV18, the J gene TRBJ2-1, with D perhaps TRBD2 (5 bases). CDR1 KGHSH and CDR2 LQKENI come from the germline V gene. The V gene lost 4 bases and the J gene lost 3 bases, with 13 bases spanning the gap. The CDR3 totals 15 residues.

The gene calls are TRBV5-8 and TRBJ2-3, with TRBD1 matching 9 bases. The germline V gene has CDR1 SGHTS and CDR2 YDEGEE. Germline trimming cut 0 bases from V and 5 bases from J; bases unmatched to any gene: 7. CDR3 length equals 16 residues. The CDR3 sequence is CASSLDGTGRIDTQYF. CDR3 in DNA: TGTGCCAGCAGCTTGGATGGGACAGGGCGAATAGATACGCAGTATTTT.

This chain's CDR3 is CATRGAGNTEAFF. For the CDR3, the DNA is TGTGCCACCAGGGGGGCGGGGAACACTGAAGCTTTCTTT. The chain couples TRBV15 to TRBJ1-1; possible D gene TRBD1, 6 bases. The ends were cut back, 6 bases at V and 1 base at J, with 9 bases in the middle. This CDR3 contains 13 residues. Germline lookup yields CDR1 LNHNV and CDR2 YYDKDF (reference sequence).

The chain couples TRBV18 to TRBJ1-4; D is undetermined. The CDR3 totals 15 residues. Trimming pared 6 bases from V and 3 bases from J, leaving 14 bases between. Germline V gene sequence: CDR1 KGHSH, CDR2 LQKENI. The CDR3 reads CASSFSTTANEKLFF. CDR3 DNA sequence: TGTGCCAGCTCGTTCTCGACAACGGCTAATGAAAAACTGTTTTTT.

The V gene is TRBV7-8, the J gene TRBJ1-6, with 10 bases identical to TRBD1. Germline trimming cut 4 bases from V and 6 bases from J; bases unmatched to any gene: 0. CDR1 and CDR2 (germline): SGHVS, FQNEAQ. The CDR3 runs 14 residues. The CDR3 DNA reads TGTGCCAGCAGCTGGGACAGGGGTAATTCACCCCTCCACTTT. Encoded protein: CASSWDRGNSPLHF.

The V and J genes are TRBV2 and TRBJ1-4; perhaps TRBD1 as D (6 bases). The V end lost 4 bases, the J end lost 7 bases, and 22 bases lay between the germline ends. The germline CDR1 and CDR2 sequences are SNHLY and FYNNEI. The CDR3 consists of 17 residues. The CDR3 sequence is CASSVELLGQKGEKLFF. For the CDR3, the DNA is TGTGCCAGCAGTGTCGAGCTGTTAGGACAGAAAGGTGAAAAACTGTTTTTT.

The rearrangement joins TRBV1 to TRBJ2-5; the D segment call TRBD2 is taken from the table without a DNA check. TRBV1 is described as a pseudogene. The CDR3 consists of 12 residues. The CDR3 spells CTPGTYQETQYF. Here the CDR3 DNA reads TGCACCCCCGGGACTTACCAAGAGACCCAGTACTTC.

The chain couples TRBV2 to TRBJ2-4; 10 bases line up with TRBD1. This CDR3 region has 20 residues. From germline, CDR1 is SNHLY and CDR2 FYNNEI. Losses at the gene ends were 3 bases for V and 2 bases for J; bases not matched to a gene: 16. Here the CDR3 DNA reads TGTGCCAGCAGTGATCCCGGGACAGGGGTACGGGGGGGCCCCAAAAACATTCAGTACTTC. Its translation is CASSDPGTGVRGGPKNIQYF.

This clone was observed a single time. In DNA, the CDR3 is TGTGCCAGCAGTGAGTCGGGCGGGAGAATCTCCAAAAACATTCAGTACTTC. As protein: CASSESGGRISKNIQYF. J is TRBJ2-4 and V is TRBV2; 7 bases are a match to TRBD2. The CDR3 is 17 residues long. Germline CDR1 and CDR2: SNHLY and FYNNEI. With V trimmed by 3 bases and J by 2 bases, 10 bases remained unmatched.

This chain links TRBV30 with TRBJ2-5; D might be TRBD1 (5 bases). Per the germline V gene, CDR1 is GTSNPN and CDR2 is SVGIG (reference sequence). The ends were cut back, 2 bases at V and 0 bases at J, with 7 bases in the middle. The length of the CDR3 is 13 residues. CDR3 loop: CAWSSDNQETQYF. CDR3 DNA: TGTGCCTGGAGTTCGGACAACCAAGAGACCCAGTACTTC.

In this sample, this clone turned up once. The V call is TRBV2, the J call TRBJ2-3, with 14 positions matching TRBD2. From germline, CDR1 is SNHLY and CDR2 FYNNEI. The CDR3 runs to 16 residues. J was trimmed by 2 bases and V by 4 bases; bases with no gene match: 2. CDR3 sequence (DNA): TGTGCCAGCAGTGCGGGACTAGCGGGGGTCACAGATACGCAGTATTTT. Translating it yields CASSAGLAGVTDTQYF.

This rearrangement joins TRBV28 to TRBJ1-5; 9 nucleotides align to TRBD1. The CDR3 extends over 16 amino acids. Germline V gene sequence: CDR1 MDHEN, CDR2 SYDVKM. With 5 bases clipped from V and 8 bases from J, the junction kept 13 bases outside the gene matches. The CDR3 reads CASSPLGQGLREPQHF. DNA of the CDR3: TGTGCCAGCAGTCCCTTGGGACAGGGCCTGAGGGAGCCCCAGCATTTT.

The table lists this clone with a count of one. Other DNA sequences within the sample encode an identical CDR3. The rearrangement links TRBV5-1 to TRBJ1-1; D gene unclear. The CDR3 runs 13 residues. V lost 1 base and J lost 1, with 5 bases in between. Germline lookup yields CDR1 SGHRS and CDR2 YFSETQ. The DNA of the CDR3 is TGCGCCAGCAGCTTGTTGAGGAACACTGAAGCTTTCTTT. Protein sequence: CASSLLRNTEAFF.

The chain uses TRBV30 and TRBJ1-1; D perhaps matches TRBD1 (5 bases). The CDR3 sequence is 15 residues long. Germline assignment: CDR1 GTSNPN and CDR2 SVGIG (reference sequence). V lost 3 bases and J 0 bases, leaving 14 bases between the germline ends. The chain's CDR3 is CAWSMTGGLNTEAFF. The CDR3 region has the DNA TGTGCCTGGAGCATGACGGGGGGTTTGAACACTGAAGCTTTCTTT.

The chain couples TRBV25-1 to TRBJ2-7; the D is unclear. V dropped 2 bases and J dropped 5 bases, with 16 bases sitting between them. This CDR3 contains 15 residues. Per germline, CDR1 MGHDK and CDR2 SYGVNS. CDR3 nucleotides: TGTGCCAGCAGTGAACTTAGGAGTTCAACCCACGAGCAGTACTTC. Its translation is CASSELRSSTHEQYF.

There are a few counts of this clone. The chain couples TRBV7-9 to TRBJ2-7, with TRBD1 identical over 7 bases. CDR3 size: 18 residues. Unmatched junction bases numbered 15, after V lost 4 bases and J lost 0 bases. The germline gives CDR1 SEHNR, CDR2 FQNEAQ (reference sequence). For the CDR3, the DNA is TGTGCCAGCAGCTATTCACTGTCCGGGACAGAGAGCTCCTACGAGCAGTACTTC. Protein sequence: CASSYSLSGTESSYEQYF.

This sequence joins TRBV28 and TRBJ1-1; 9 bases match TRBD1. J gave up 4 bases and V 2 bases, and 5 bases lay outside the gene matches. The germline gives CDR1 MDHEN, CDR2 SYDVKM. The CDR3 extends over 15 amino acids. CDR3 region: CASSLGGQGGTEAFF. CDR3 DNA sequence: TGTGCCAGCAGTTTAGGGGGACAGGGTGGCACTGAAGCTTTCTTT.

The rearrangement joins TRBV5-1 to TRBJ2-5; 8 bases fit TRBD1. The ends lost 0 bases at V and 10 bases at J; junction bases unmatched: 11. The germline V gene has CDR1 SGHRS and CDR2 YFSETQ. The CDR3 spans 15 residues. CDR3 amino acids: CASSLDQPGGEVQYF. The CDR3 DNA reads TGCGCCAGCAGCTTGGACCAACCAGGGGGCGAGGTCCAGTACTTC.

The chain has TRBV28 and TRBJ2-4, with TRBD2 identical over 7 bases. Germline V gene lookup returns CDR1 MDHEN and CDR2 SYDVKM. The CDR3 has 15 amino acids. The J segment lost 0 bases and the V segment lost 8 bases, leaving 7 bases of the junction unmatched. CDR3 loop: CASGGLPLAKNIQYF. The CDR3 DNA is TGTGCCAGCGGGGGACTACCTCTAGCCAAAAACATTCAGTACTTC.